This T cell receptor beta chain is drawn from a study of post-analysis software for immune sequencing data. Study-wide results and caveats: The five TRBV segments detected at higher frequency in patients than in controls included TRBV5-6, TRBV5-1 and TRBV20-1. A significant reduction in normalized Chao1 diversity was observed in multiple sclerosis patients versus controls.

CDR3 size: 18 residues. V was pared by 2 bases and J by 0 bases, with 17 bases between. Looked up from germline, CDR1 is WNHNN and CDR2 is SYGVQD (reference sequence). The authors incorporated unique molecular identifiers into the TCR beta cDNA libraries. TCRdb analysed the PCR reads with MiXCR anew, one entry per CDR3 protein. This table has roughly 540,000 distinct CDR3 sequences, around 34% appearing once. This clonotype was observed a few times. The target antigen is unknown. The V and J genes are TRBV10-1 and TRBJ1-5; D gene unclear. The sequencing sample was made of blood. The TCR sequence derives from a girl under 18 with multiple sclerosis. CDR3 nucleotide sequence: TGCGCCAGCAGTGAGGTCTCTGAAAAAGACTATAGCAATCAGCCCCAGCATTTT. Translation: CASSEVSEKDYSNQPQHF.